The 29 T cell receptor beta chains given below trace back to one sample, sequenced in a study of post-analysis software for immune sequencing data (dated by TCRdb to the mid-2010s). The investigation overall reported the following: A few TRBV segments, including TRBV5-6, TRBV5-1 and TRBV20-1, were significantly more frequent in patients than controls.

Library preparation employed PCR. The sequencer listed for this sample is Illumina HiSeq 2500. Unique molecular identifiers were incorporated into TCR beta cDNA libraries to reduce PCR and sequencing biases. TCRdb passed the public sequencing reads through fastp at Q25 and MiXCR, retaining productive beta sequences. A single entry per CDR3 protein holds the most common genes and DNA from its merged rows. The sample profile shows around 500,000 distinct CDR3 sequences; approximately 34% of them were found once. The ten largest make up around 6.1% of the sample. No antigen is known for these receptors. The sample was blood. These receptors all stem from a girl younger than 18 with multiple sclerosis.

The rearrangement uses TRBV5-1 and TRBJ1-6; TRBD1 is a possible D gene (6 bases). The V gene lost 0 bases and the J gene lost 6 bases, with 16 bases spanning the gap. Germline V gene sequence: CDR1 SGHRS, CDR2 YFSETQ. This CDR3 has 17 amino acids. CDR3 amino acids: CASSLGTGIGLNSPLHF. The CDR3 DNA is TGCGCCAGCAGCTTGGGTACAGGGATCGGTCTTAATTCACCCCTCCACTTT.

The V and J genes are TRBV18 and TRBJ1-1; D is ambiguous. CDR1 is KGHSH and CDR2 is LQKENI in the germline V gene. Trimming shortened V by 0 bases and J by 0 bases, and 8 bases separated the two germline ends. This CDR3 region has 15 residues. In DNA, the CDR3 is TGTGCCAGCTCACCACCTTCCAGATTGAACACTGAAGCTTTCTTT. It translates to CASSPPSRLNTEAFF.

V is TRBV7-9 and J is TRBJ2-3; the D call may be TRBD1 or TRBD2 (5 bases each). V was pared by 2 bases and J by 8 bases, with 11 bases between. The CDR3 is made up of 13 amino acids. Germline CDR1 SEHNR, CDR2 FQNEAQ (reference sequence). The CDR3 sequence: CASSLRSRGTQYF. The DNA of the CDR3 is TGTGCCAGCAGCTTAAGATCGAGGGGTACGCAGTATTTT.

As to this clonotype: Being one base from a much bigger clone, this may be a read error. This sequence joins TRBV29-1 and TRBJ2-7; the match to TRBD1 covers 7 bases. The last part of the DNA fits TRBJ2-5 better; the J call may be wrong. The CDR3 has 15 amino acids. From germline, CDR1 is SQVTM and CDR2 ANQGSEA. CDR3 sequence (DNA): TGCAGCGTCTACCGGCAAGACAGGGCCTACGCGACCCAGTACTTC. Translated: CSVYRQDRAYATQYF.

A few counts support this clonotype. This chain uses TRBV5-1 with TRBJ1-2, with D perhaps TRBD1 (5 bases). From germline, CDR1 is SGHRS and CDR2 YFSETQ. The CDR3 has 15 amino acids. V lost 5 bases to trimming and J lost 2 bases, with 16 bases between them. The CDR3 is CASRDEGWSNYGYTF. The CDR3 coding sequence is TGCGCCAGCAGGGATGAGGGGTGGAGCAACTATGGCTACACCTTC.

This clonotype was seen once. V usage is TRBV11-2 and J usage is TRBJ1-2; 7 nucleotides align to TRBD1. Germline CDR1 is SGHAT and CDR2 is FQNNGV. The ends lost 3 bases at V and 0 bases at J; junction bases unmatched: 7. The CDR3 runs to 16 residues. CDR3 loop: CASSLDRTLTNYGYTF. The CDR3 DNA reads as TGTGCCAGCAGCTTGGACAGGACACTTACTAACTATGGCTACACCTTC.

The CDR3 DNA reads as TGTGCCAGCAGCCAAGTGGCAGGGTATGGCTACACCTTC. The encoded protein is CASSQVAGYGYTF. The chain couples TRBV14 to TRBJ1-2, with D tentatively TRBD1 (5 bases). The CDR3 is 13 amino acids. V lost 1 base and J lost 5, with 8 bases in between. Germline V gives CDR1 SGHDN, CDR2 FVKESK.

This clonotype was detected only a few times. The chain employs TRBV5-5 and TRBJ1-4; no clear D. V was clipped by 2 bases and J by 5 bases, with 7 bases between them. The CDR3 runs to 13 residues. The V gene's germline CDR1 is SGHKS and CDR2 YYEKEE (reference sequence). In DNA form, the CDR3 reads TGTGCCAGCAGCTTCGGCGGGAATGAAAAACTGTTTTTT. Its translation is CASSFGGNEKLFF.

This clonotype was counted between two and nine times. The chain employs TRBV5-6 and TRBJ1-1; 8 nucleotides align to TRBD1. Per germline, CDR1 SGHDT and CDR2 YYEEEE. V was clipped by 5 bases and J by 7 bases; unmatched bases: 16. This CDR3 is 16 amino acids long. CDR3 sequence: CASRETGDTSPIEAFF. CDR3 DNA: TGTGCCAGCAGAGAGACAGGGGACACATCACCCATTGAAGCTTTCTTT.

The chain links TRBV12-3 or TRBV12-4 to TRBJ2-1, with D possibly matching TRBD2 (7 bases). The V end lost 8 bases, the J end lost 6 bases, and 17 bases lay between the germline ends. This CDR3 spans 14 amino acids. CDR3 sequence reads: CASGGGPLPNEQFF. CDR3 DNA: TGTGCCAGCGGGGGGGGCCCACTACCCAATGAGCAGTTCTTC.

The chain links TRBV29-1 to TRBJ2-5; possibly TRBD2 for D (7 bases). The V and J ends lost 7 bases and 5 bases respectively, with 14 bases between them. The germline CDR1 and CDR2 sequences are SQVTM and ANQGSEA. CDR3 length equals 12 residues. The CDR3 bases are TGCAGCGCAGGGGAGGGGAGGGAGACCCAGTACTTC. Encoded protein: CSAGEGRETQYF.

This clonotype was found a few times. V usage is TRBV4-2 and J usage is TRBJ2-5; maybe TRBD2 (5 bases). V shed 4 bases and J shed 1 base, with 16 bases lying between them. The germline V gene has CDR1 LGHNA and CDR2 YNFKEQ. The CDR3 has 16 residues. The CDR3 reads CASSRGQSRAQETQYF. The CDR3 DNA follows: TGTGCCAGCAGCCGAGGCCAGTCGAGGGCCCAAGAGACCCAGTACTTC.

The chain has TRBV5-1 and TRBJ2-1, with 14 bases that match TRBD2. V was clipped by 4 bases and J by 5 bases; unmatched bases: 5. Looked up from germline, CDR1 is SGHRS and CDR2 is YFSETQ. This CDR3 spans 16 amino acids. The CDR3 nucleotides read TGCGCCAGCAGCAGGGGGACTAGCGGGAGTAACAATGAGCAGTTCTTC. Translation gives CASSRGTSGSNNEQFF.

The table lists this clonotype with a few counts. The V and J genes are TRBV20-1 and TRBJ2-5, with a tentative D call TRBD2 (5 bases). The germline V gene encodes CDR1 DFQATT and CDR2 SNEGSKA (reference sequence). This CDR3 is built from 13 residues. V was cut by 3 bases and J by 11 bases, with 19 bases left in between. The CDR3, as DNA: TGCAGTGCTAGTCCGGGGAACGTAAGGGAGCAGTACTTC. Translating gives CSASPGNVREQYF.

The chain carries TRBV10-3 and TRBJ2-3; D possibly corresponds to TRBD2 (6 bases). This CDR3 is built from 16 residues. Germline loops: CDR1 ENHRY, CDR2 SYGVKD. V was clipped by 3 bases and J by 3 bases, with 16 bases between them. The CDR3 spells CAISEAGRGGTDTQYF. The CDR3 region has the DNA TGTGCCATCAGTGAAGCCGGTCGCGGAGGGACAGATACGCAGTATTTT.

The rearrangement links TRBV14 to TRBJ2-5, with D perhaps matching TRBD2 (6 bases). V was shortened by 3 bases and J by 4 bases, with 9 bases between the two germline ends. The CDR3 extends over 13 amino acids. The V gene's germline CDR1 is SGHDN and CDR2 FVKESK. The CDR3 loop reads CASSQTSLETQYF. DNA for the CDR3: TGTGCCAGCAGCCAGACTAGTTTAGAGACCCAGTACTTC.

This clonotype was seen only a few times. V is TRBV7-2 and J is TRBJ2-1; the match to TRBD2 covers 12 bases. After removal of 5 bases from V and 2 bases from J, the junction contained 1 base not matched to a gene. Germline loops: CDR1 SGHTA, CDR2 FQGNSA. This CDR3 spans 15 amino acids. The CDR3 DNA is TGTGCCAGCAGCGGGACTAGCGGGCCCTACAATGAGCAGTTCTTC. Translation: CASSGTSGPYNEQFF.

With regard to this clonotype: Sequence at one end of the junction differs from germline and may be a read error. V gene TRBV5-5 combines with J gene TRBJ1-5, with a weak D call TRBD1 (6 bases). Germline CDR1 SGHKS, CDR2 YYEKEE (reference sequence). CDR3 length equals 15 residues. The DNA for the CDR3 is TGTGCCAGCAACTTGGTCCCAGGGGATAATCAGCCCCAGCATTTT. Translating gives CASNLVPGDNQPQHF.

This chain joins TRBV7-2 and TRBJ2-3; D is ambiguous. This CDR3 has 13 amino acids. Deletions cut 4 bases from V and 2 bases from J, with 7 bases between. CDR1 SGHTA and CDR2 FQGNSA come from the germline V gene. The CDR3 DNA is TGTGCCAGCAGCTGGGGTCCCACAGATACGCAGTATTTT. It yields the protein CASSWGPTDTQYF.

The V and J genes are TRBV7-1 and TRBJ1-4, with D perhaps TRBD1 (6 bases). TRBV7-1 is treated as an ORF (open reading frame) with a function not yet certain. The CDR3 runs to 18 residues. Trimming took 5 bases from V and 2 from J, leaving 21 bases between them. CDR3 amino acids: CASSTGRMGQRTNEKLFF. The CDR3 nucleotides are TGTGCCAGCAGCACAGGGAGAATGGGACAACGGACTAATGAAAAACTGTTTTTT.

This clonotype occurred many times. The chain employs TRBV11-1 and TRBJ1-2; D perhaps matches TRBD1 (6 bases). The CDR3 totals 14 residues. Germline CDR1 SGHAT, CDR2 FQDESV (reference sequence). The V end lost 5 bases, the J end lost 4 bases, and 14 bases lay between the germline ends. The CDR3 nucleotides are TGTGCCAGCAGCACCCCGGGGGGCTTCTATGGCTACACCTTC. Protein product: CASSTPGGFYGYTF.

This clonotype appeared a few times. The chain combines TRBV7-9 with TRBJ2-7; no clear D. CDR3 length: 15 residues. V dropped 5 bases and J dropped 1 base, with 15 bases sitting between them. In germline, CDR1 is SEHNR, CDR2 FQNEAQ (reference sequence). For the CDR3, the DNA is TGTGCCAGCAGCCCCGGCAACAGTCTATCCTACGAGCAGTACTTC. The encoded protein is CASSPGNSLSYEQYF.

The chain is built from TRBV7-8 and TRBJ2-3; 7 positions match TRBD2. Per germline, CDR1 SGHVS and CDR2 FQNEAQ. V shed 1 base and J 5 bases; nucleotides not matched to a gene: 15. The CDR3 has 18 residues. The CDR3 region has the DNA TGTGCCAGCAGCTTAGGGGGGAGGACGGGGGGTAGAATAGATACGCAGTATTTT. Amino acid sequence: CASSLGGRTGGRIDTQYF.

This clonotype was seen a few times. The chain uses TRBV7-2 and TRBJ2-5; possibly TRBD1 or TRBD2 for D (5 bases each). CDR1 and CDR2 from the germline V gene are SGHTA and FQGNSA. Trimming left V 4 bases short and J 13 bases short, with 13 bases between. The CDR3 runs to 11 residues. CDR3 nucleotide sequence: TGTGCCAGCAGCTCTCCGGGACCGCCGTACTTC. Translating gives CASSSPGPPYF. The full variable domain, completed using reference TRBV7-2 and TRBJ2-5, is GAGVSQSPSNKVTEKGKDVELRCDPISGHTALYWYRQSLGQGLEFLIYFQGNSAPDKSGLPSDRFSAERTGGSVSTLTIQRTQQEDSAVYLCASSSPGPPYFGPGTRLLVL.

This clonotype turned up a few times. In DNA form, the CDR3 reads TGTGCCACCAGCGTAGAGTTACTCAATGAGCAGTTCTTC. Amino acids: CATSVELLNEQFF. The chain is built from TRBV15 and TRBJ2-1, with no clear D. The germline V gene encodes CDR1 LNHNV and CDR2 YYDKDF (reference sequence). Trimming stripped 5 bases from V and 6 bases from J, with 11 bases between. This CDR3 region has 13 residues.

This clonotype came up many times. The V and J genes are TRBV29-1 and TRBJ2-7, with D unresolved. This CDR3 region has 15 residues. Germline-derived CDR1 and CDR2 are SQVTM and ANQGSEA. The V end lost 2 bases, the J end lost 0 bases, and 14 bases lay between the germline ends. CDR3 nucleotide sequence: TGCAGCGTTGAACTGGGTAGCTCGGCCTCCTACGAGCAGTACTTC. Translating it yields CSVELGSSASYEQYF.

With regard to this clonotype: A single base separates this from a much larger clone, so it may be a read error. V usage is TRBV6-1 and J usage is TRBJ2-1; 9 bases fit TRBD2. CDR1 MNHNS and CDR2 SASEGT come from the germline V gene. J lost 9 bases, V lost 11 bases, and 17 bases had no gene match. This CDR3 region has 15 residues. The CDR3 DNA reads TGTGCCGGATGGAACGACATAGCGGGGGCCATTGAGCAGTTCTTC. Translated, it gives CAGWNDIAGAIEQFF.

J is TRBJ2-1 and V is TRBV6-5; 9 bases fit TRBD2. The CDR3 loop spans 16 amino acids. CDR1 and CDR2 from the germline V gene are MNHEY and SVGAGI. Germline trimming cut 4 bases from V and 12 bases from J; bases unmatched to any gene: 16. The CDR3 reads CASSSSTGLAFHGQFF. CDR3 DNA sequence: TGTGCCAGCAGTTCTTCCACGGGACTAGCCTTCCATGGGCAGTTCTTC.

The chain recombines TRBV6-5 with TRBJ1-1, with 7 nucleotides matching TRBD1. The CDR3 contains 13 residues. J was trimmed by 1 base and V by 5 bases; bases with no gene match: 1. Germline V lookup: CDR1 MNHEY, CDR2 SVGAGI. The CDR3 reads CASSDRANTEAFF. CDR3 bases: TGTGCCAGCAGTGACAGGGCGAACACTGAAGCTTTCTTT.